One TCR beta chain is described in this entry. The antigen is unknown. This sample was taken from a study of T cell responses to AZD1222 COVID-19 vaccine. Background on the study: Second doses were pooled across both intervals (about 4 or about 12 weeks). Regarding the study as a whole: Among the donors, most were white British and more were female, and clonal diversity was possibly underestimated. Mapped onto spike, vaccine-associated CD4 TCRs spanned it and were dominant at 160-218 and 743-854.

This CDR3 spans 16 amino acids. CDR1 is SGHRS, CDR2 YFSETQ, per germline. Trimming removed 4 bases from V and 2 bases from J, with 15 bases in between. This table comes from immunoSEQ multiplex PCR, and its TCRdb copy is limited to in-frame clones, with some not included. This table holds 59,000 or so clones, 84% found once. The sequences come from peripheral blood, collected on day 0 of AZD1222 vaccination. The clonotype was recovered from an adult in good health. The rearrangement links TRBV5-1 to TRBJ2-2, with a possible D match to TRBD2 (6 bases). Written as DNA, the CDR3 is TGCGCCAGCAGCGCCGAGGGACTGGAAAACACCGGGGAGCTGTTTTTT. Translating gives CASSAEGLENTGELFF.